This TCR beta chain is drawn from a study of human T cells and chemical hapten exposure. From the RACE reads, TCRdb called clonotypes with MiXCR, one entry per CDR3 protein. This sample has 79,000 or so distinct CDR3 sequences, with 32% found just once. With 7 bases clipped from V and 7 bases from J, the junction kept 7 bases outside the gene matches. Per germline, CDR1 SEHNR and CDR2 FQNEAQ (reference sequence). The CDR3 consists of 14 residues. The time point here: patch test 1, 2 weeks after DPC sensitization. Treatment reported: therapeutic diphenylcyclopropenone sensitization with weekly scalp DPC. Only a few counts were recorded for this clonotype.

The TCR originated in a man aged 35-49 years with alopecia areata. Some clones in this sample may be carry-over from other donors' samples. The rearrangement joins TRBV7-9 to TRBJ1-4; 9 bases agree with TRBD1. The material was whole blood, obtained in connection with sensitization to the hapten diphenylcyclopropenone (DPC). Here the CDR3 reads CASTPTGGGEKLFF. In DNA form, the CDR3 reads TGTGCCAGCACCCCGACAGGGGGTGGTGAAAAACTGTTTTTT.